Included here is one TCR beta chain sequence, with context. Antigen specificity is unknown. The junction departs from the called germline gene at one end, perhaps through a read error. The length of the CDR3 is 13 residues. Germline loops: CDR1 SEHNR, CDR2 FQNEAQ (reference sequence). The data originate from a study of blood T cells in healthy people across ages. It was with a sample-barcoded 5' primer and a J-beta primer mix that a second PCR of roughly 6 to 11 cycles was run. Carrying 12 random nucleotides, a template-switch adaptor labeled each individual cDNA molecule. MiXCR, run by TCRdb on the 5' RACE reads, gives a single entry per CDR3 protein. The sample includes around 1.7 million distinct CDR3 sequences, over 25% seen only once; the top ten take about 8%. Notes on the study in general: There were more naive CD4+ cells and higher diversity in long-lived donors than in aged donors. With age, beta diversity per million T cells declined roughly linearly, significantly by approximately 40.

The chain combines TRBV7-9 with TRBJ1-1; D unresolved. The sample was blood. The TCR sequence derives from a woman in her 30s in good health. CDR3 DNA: TGTGCCGGCAGCTTAGATGGAAACACTGAAGCTTTCTTT. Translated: CAGSLDGNTEAFF.